Below, one TCR beta chain is given with its context. This table comes from immunoSEQ multiplex PCR, and its TCRdb copy is limited to in-frame clones, with some not included. The sample consists of under 80,000 clones, roughly 88% of them appearing once. The data were obtained in a study of OX40 agonist ivuxolimab in advanced cancers. This specimen consisted of CD4+ or CD8+ T cells sorted from blood, obtained in a trial of the OX40 agonist ivuxolimab. The clonotype comes from an adult with an advanced solid tumor such as melanoma, head and neck, liver or kidney cancer.

CDR3 region: CASSQVERGYSNEQFF. The CDR3 DNA is TGTGCCAGCAGCCAAGTCGAGCGGGGTTATAGCAATGAGCAGTTCTTC. The chain recombines TRBV4-2 with TRBJ2-1; TRBD2 matches 7 bases. V dropped 1 base and J dropped 6; count of bases not matched to a gene: 9. The CDR3 is 16 amino acids. In germline, CDR1 is LGHNA, CDR2 YNFKEQ.